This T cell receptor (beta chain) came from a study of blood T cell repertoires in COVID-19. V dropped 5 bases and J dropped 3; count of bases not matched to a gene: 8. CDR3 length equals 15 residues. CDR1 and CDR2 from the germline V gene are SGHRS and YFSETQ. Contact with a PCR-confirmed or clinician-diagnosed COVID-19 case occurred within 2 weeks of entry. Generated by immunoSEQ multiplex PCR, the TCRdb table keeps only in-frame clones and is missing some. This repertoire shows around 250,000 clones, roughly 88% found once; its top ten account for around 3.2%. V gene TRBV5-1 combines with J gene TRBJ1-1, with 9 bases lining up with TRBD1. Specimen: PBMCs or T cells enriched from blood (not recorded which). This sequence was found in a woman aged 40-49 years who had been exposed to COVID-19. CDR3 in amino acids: CASRPGQGRHTEAFF. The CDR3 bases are TGCGCCAGCAGACCGGGACAGGGTCGACACACTGAAGCTTTCTTT. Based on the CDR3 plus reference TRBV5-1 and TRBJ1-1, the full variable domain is KAGVTQTPRYLIKTRGQQVTLSCSPISGHRSVSWYQQTPGQGLQFLFEYFSETQRNKGNFPGRFSGRQFSNSRSEMNVSTLELGDSALYLCASRPGQGRHTEAFFGQGTRLTVV.